The present TCR beta chain was sequenced within a study of OX40 agonist ivuxolimab in advanced cancers. Study-level findings and limits: The study found that CD8+ T cells averaged more expanded clones than CD4+. Low levels of normalized T-cell clonal expansion also appeared in some nonresponders.

Worth noting for this clone: Antigen: not known.

This CDR3 has 14 residues. V was shortened by 1 base and J by 4 bases, with 11 bases between the two germline ends. CDR1 is SGHNT and CDR2 is YYREEE in the germline V gene (reference sequence). Measured with immunoSEQ multiplex PCR; TCRdb has only the in-frame clones, and not every one. Among roughly 80,000 clones, approximately 89% were seen once, and the ten largest hold approximately 2.4%. The origin of this receptor is an adult with an advanced solid tumor such as melanoma, head and neck, liver or kidney cancer. This sample comprised CD4+ or CD8+ T cells sorted from blood, obtained in a trial of the OX40 agonist ivuxolimab. This chain uses TRBV5-4 with TRBJ1-2; weak D call: TRBD1 (5 bases). The CDR3 DNA reads as TGTGCCAGCAGCTTGTGGAGAGGGACCTATGGCTACACCTTC. This gives the protein CASSLWRGTYGYTF.